This TCR beta chain was documented in a study of T cell responses to AZD1222 COVID-19 vaccine. Germline V gives CDR1 LNHNV, CDR2 YYDKDF (reference sequence). The CDR3 sequence is 14 residues long. V shed 9 bases, J shed 1 base, and the junction held 5 bases outside the gene matches. In regard to this clone: Its antigen is not known.

Findings and limits, study-wide: Across the whole spike, CD4 TCRs peaked at regions 160-218 and 743-854.

This table comes from immunoSEQ multiplex PCR, and its TCRdb copy is limited to in-frame clones, with some not included. This table has approximately 110,000 clones, roughly 82% appearing once. The chain combines TRBV15 with TRBJ1-5; 8 bases are shared with TRBD1. The sequenced sample was peripheral blood, obtained on day 0 of AZD1222 vaccination. This TCR was sampled from an adult in good health. The CDR3 region is CATTDRGSNQPQHF. The CDR3, as DNA: TGTGCCACAACCGACAGGGGAAGCAATCAGCCCCAGCATTTT.